Below, 29 T cell receptor beta chains from the same sample are listed, as sequenced in a study of tumor-infiltrating lymphocytes in primary liver carcinoma. Starting from 500 ng of total RNA, TCR beta cDNA was produced with a primer in the constant region. Nested multiplex PCR, run for three rounds with slightly modified ARM-PCR, yielded TCR beta libraries. With TRBV1-TRBV30 forward primers and a C-beta reverse primer, the first two PCR rounds were run for around 10 cycles each. One entry per CDR3 protein results from TCRdb running MiXCR on the multiplex PCR reads. The repertoire consists of about 120,000 distinct CDR3 sequences, with approximately 71% occurring once and the leading ten covering 8.1%. Starting material for RNA and DNA co-extraction consisted of 20-30 mg of unsorted bulk tissue. Sequencing was carried out using tumor-adjacent normal liver tissue. These receptors came from a woman aged 55-69 years with primary liver carcinoma and hepatitis B virus infection.

In this sample, this clonotype turned up once. A read error may account for a junction end that differs from germline. The chain is built from TRBV29-1 and TRBJ1-1; perhaps TRBD1 as D (5 bases). The germline CDR1 and CDR2 sequences are SQVTM and ANQGSEA. The CDR3 has 12 amino acids. For the CDR3, the DNA is TGCAGTGCCGGGGGGGGGACCACTGGAGCTTTCTTT. Its translation is CSAGGGTTGAFF.

The genes are TRBV5-4 and TRBJ2-5, with 7 bases lining up with TRBD1. The V gene's germline CDR1 is SGHNT and CDR2 YYREEE (reference sequence). The junction had 6 bases not matched to a gene; V was cut back by 0 bases and J by 1 base. This CDR3 comprises 16 residues. The CDR3 loop reads CASSLVWDSAQETQYF. In nucleotides, the CDR3 is TGTGCCAGCAGCTTGGTCTGGGACAGCGCCCAAGAGACCCAGTACTTC.

The chain couples TRBV30 to TRBJ2-3, with TRBD2 identical over 13 bases. V dropped 2 bases and J dropped 7; count of bases not matched to a gene: 9. The germline gives CDR1 GTSNPN, CDR2 SVGIG (reference sequence). The CDR3 is 16 residues long. CDR3 nucleotide sequence: TGTGCCTGGAGTCAAGGGGGGACTAGCGGGATTAATACGCAGTATTTT. Amino acid sequence: CAWSQGGTSGINTQYF.

In regard to this clonotype: Given a much more abundant clone one base away, this may be a read error. The V call is TRBV28, the J call TRBJ2-3, with D perhaps given as TRBD1 or TRBD2 (5 bases each). The CDR3 is 14 amino acids. Germline values: CDR1 MDHEN, CDR2 SYDVKM. In nucleotides, the CDR3 is TGTGCCAGCAGTTCGTTAGCGCAGACAGATACGCGGTATTTT. It translates to CASSSLAQTDTRYF. Full variable domain (outside the CDR3, taken from reference TRBV28 and TRBJ2-3): DVKVTQSSRYLVKRTGEKVFLECVQDMDHENMFWYRQDPGLGLRLIYFSYDVKMKEKGDIPEGYSVSREKKERFSLILESASTNQTSMYLCASSSLAQTDTRYFGPGTRLTVL.

On this clonotype itself: Possible read error: a much larger clone is one base away. The rearrangement links TRBV5-1 to TRBJ1-1; D gene uncertain. There are 15 residues in the CDR3. Germline V gene lookup returns CDR1 SGHRS and CDR2 YFSETQ. CDR3 in amino acids: CASSYRYTGNTEALF. The CDR3 DNA reads TGCGCCAGCAGCTACCGATATACGGGGAACACTGAAGCTCTCTTT.

In its sample, this clonotype was seen many times. V and J are TRBV29-1 and TRBJ1-5; 7 bases fit TRBD1. Germline V gives CDR1 SQVTM, CDR2 ANQGSEA. This CDR3 comprises 13 residues. V shed 7 bases, J shed 0 bases, and the junction held 3 bases outside the gene matches. The DNA of the CDR3 is TGCAGCGCCAGGACAGGTAGCAATCAGCCCCAGCATTTT. Translated, it gives CSARTGSNQPQHF.

As regards this clonotype: A much more abundant neighbour one base away suggests this may be a read error. J is TRBJ1-2 and V is TRBV28, with TRBD1 matching over 7 bases. The V gene end was trimmed by 2 bases and the J gene end by 8 bases; junction bases not matched to a gene: 17. Germline loops: CDR1 MDHEN, CDR2 SYDVKM. The CDR3 is 17 residues long. The CDR3 DNA sequence: TGTGCCAGCAGTTTAGATATGCGGAGGGGGCTGACAGAAGGCTACACCTTC. The encoded protein is CASSLDMRRGLTEGYTF.

The chain recombines TRBV4-2 with TRBJ2-7; D may match TRBD1 or TRBD2 (5 bases each). Between the trimmed V and J ends, which lost 7 bases and 13 bases, there was a span of 29 bases. The CDR3 has 15 amino acids. Germline V gene data show CDR1 as LGHNA and CDR2 as YNFKEQ. CDR3 amino acids: CASNQGALNSYERYF. The DNA of the CDR3 is TGTGCCAGCAACCAGGGAGCCTTAAACTCCTACGAGCGCTACTTC.

In this sample, this clonotype turned up many times. The rearrangement links TRBV5-1 to TRBJ2-7, with a possible D match to TRBD1 (6 bases). CDR3 length: 15 amino acids. Germline CDR1 reads SGHRS; CDR2 reads YFSETQ. Trimming shortened V by 1 base and J by 0 bases, and 11 bases separated the two germline ends. The CDR3 DNA is TGCGCCAGCAGCTTGTATGAAGGGGGCTCCTACGAGCAGTACTTC. Translating it yields CASSLYEGGSYEQYF. Filled out from reference TRBV5-1 and TRBJ2-7, the complete variable domain reads KAGVTQTPRYLIKTRGQQVTLSCSPISGHRSVSWYQQTPGQGLQFLFEYFSETQRNKGNFPGRFSGRQFSNSRSEMNVSTLELGDSALYLCASSLYEGGSYEQYFGPGTRLTVT.

For this clonotype: At one end, the junction sequence differs from germline, possibly due to a read error. CDR3: CASSSRPDWGAYSGNTIYF. In nucleotides, the CDR3 is TGCGCCAGCAGCTCACGCCCTGACTGGGGAGCGTACTCTGGAAACACCATATATTTT. The V call is TRBV11-2, the J call TRBJ1-3; D gene unclear. Germline values: CDR1 SGHAT, CDR2 FQNNGV. The CDR3 runs to 19 residues.

A remark on this clonotype: Germline is not matched at one junction end, which may reflect a read error. V gene TRBV28 combines with J gene TRBJ1-6; maybe TRBD1 (5 bases). The length of the CDR3 is 15 residues. Germline V gene data show CDR1 as MDHEN and CDR2 as SYDVKM. The CDR3 reads CASNAAGHFNSPLHF. The CDR3 bases are TGTGCTAGCAACGCAGCCGGACACTTTAATTCACCCCTCCACTTT.

The sample holds one count of this clonotype. An end of the junction differs from the germline gene, which may be a read error. This rearrangement joins TRBV5-6 to TRBJ2-2, with D possibly TRBD2 on 6 matching bases. Germline loops: CDR1 SGHDT, CDR2 YYEEEE. This CDR3 spans 14 amino acids. This chain's CDR3 is CAAGKGTNSGELFF. The CDR3, as DNA: TGTGCCGCGGGGAAGGGAACGAACAGCGGGGAGCTGTTTTTT.

This clonotype was counted a single time. The V call is TRBV4-2, the J call TRBJ2-1, with D possibly being TRBD2 (5 bases). The V gene's germline CDR1 is LGHNA and CDR2 YNFKEQ. Trimming shortened V by 6 bases and J by 9 bases, and 18 bases separated the two germline ends. The CDR3 spans 14 residues. The CDR3 protein is CASSPIGVASEQFF. The CDR3 region has the DNA TGTGCCAGCAGTCCCATCGGGGTGGCCAGTGAGCAGTTCTTC.

This clonotype occurred many times. The chain combines TRBV29-1 with TRBJ2-1, with a tentative D call TRBD2 (6 bases). This CDR3 region has 18 residues. V was clipped by 1 base and J by 3 bases, with 22 bases between them. Germline CDR1 SQVTM, CDR2 ANQGSEA. In DNA, the CDR3 is TGCAGCGTTGAAGGGGACTCGGAGTCGGGTCCGGGCTACAATGAGCAGTTCTTC. Protein: CSVEGDSESGPGYNEQFF.

The J gene is TRBJ2-3, the V gene TRBV7-9; 9 bases align to TRBD2. The V gene end was trimmed by 6 bases and the J gene end by 2 bases; junction bases not matched to a gene: 6. CDR3 size: 15 residues. Per the germline V gene, CDR1 is SEHNR and CDR2 is FQNEAQ (reference sequence). The CDR3 sequence is CASSSTSGTTDTQYF. The CDR3 region has the DNA TGTGCCAGCAGTTCGACTAGCGGTACCACAGATACGCAGTATTTT. Combining the CDR3 with reference TRBV7-9 and TRBJ2-3 gives the whole variable domain DTGVSQNPRHKITKRGQNVTFRCDPISEHNRLYWYRQTLGQGPEFLTYFQNEAQLEKSRLLSDRFSAERPKGSFSTLEIQRTEQGDSAMYLCASSSTSGTTDTQYFGPGTRLTVL.

This clonotype was seen once. This chain uses TRBV6-5 with TRBJ2-7; D possibly corresponds to TRBD1 (5 bases). Germline CDR1 and CDR2: MNHEY and SVGAGI. This CDR3 comprises 11 residues. Here the CDR3 reads CVIRKGVWQYF. DNA of the CDR3: TGTGTGATCAGAAAAGGGGTCTGGCAGTACTTC.

As regards this clonotype: It is likely a read error, because the conserved phenylalanine at the end of the CDR3 is missing. The gene calls are TRBV6-6 and TRBJ2-5; possible D gene TRBD1, 5 bases. V shed 6 bases and J shed 1 base, with 12 bases lying between them. Germline CDR1 is MNHNY and CDR2 is SVGAGI (reference sequence). This CDR3 contains 14 residues. Written as DNA, the CDR3 is TGTGCCAGCAGCGTAGTTCAGGGCCAAGAGACCCAGTACTCC. Translation gives CASSVVQGQETQYS.

About this clonotype: One end of the junction varies from germline; a read error may be responsible. CDR3 bases: TGTGCCGGCAGCTTATCTAGCAGGAGGTCTGAGCAGTTCTTC. Translated, it gives CAGSLSSRRSEQFF. The chain uses TRBV7-8 and TRBJ2-1, with D possibly being TRBD2 (5 bases). The germline V gene has CDR1 SGHVS and CDR2 FQNEAQ. This CDR3 is built from 14 residues.

On this clonotype itself: A single base separates this from a much larger clone, so it may be a read error. The J gene is TRBJ2-3, the V gene TRBV28; 7 positions agree with TRBD1. Looked up from germline, CDR1 is MDHEN and CDR2 is SYDVKM. The CDR3 runs 14 residues. The CDR3 bases are TGTGCCAACAGTTTAATCCCCGACAGGGAAACGCAGTATTTT. It encodes CANSLIPDRETQYF.

Concerning this clonotype: Here the CDR3 omits its conserved ending phenylalanine or tryptophan, so a read error is the likely source. The chain couples TRBV29-1 to TRBJ2-1; the match to TRBD2 covers 14 bases. The CDR3 contains 14 residues. The J segment lost 7 bases and the V segment lost 6 bases, leaving 5 bases of the junction unmatched. Germline CDR1 is SQVTM and CDR2 is ANQGSEA. The CDR3 region is CSVGGTSGRNEQFI. The CDR3 DNA follows: TGCAGCGTCGGCGGGACTAGCGGGAGAAATGAGCAGTTCATC.

The chain links TRBV28 to TRBJ2-1; D is uncertain. The CDR3 covers 14 residues. Germline V gives CDR1 MDHEN, CDR2 SYDVKM. The germline V and J ends were trimmed by 4 bases and 4 bases, with 11 bases remaining between them. CDR3 amino acids: CASSSASSYNEQFF. The CDR3 bases are TGTGCCAGCAGTTCGGCGAGCTCATACAATGAGCAGTTCTTC.

In regard to this clonotype: Lacking the conserved final phenylalanine or tryptophan, this CDR3 likely reflects a read error. This chain links TRBV6-1 with TRBJ1-1; tentatively, D is TRBD1 (5 bases). V lost 9 bases and J 2 bases, leaving 19 bases between the germline ends. Germline V gives CDR1 MNHNS, CDR2 SASEGT. This CDR3 comprises 15 residues. In DNA form, the CDR3 reads TGTGCCAGTAGGGTGGGGACCGCGACTAACACTGAAGCTTTCTTA. This gives the protein CASRVGTATNTEAFL.

A remark on this clonotype: Its ends do not fully match the called genes, so a read error is possible. The chain has TRBV4-2 and TRBJ1-2, with 8 bases identical to TRBD1. Germline V gene sequence: CDR1 LGHNA, CDR2 YNFKEQ. The CDR3 consists of 16 residues. CDR3 sequence (DNA): TGTGCCAGCATCCAAGATCCACCAGGGGGCAGTTGTGGCTACACCTTC. Its translation: CASIQDPPGGSCGYTF.

Regarding this clonotype: A single base separates this from a much larger clone, so it may be a read error. This rearrangement joins TRBV30 to TRBJ2-3; D may be TRBD1 (6 bases). The CDR3 is 17 amino acids. Germline CDR1 is GTSNPN and CDR2 is SVGIG (reference sequence). In nucleotides, the CDR3 is TGTACCTGGAGTGGTCCGCCGACAGGAACCTCCACAGATACGCAGTATTTT. This gives the protein CTWSGPPTGTSTDTQYF.

Details on this clonotype: At one of its ends the junction is not consistent with the germline gene, which may arise from a read error. The gene calls are TRBV5-1 and TRBJ2-2; D remains unclear. CDR3 length: 14 residues. Per the germline V gene, CDR1 is SGHRS and CDR2 is YFSETQ. CDR3: CTSSLRVDTGELFF. The CDR3 region has the DNA TGCACCAGCAGCTTGCGCGTCGACACCGGGGAGCTGTTTTTT.

In regard to this clonotype: This may be a read error, as it is one base from a much larger clone. The V call is TRBV12-5, the J call TRBJ2-6; D unresolved. This CDR3 is 13 amino acids long. Germline CDR1 and CDR2: LGHNT and FRNRAP. DNA of the CDR3: TGTGCTAGTGCCGCCTCTAGGGCCAACGTCCTGACTTTC. This encodes CASAASRANVLTF.

As to this clonotype: The junction does not match germline at one end; this may be a read error. The rearrangement joins TRBV6-5 to TRBJ2-1; no clear D. The CDR3 runs 13 residues. Per the germline V gene, CDR1 is MNHEY and CDR2 is SVGAGI. The DNA for the CDR3 is TGTGCTAGCAGTTACTCGTCAGACAATGATCAGTTCTTC. Its protein product is CASSYSSDNDQFF.

Remarks on this clonotype: The junction departs from germline at one end; a sequencing error may be responsible. The V call is TRBV11-2, the J call TRBJ2-1; possibly TRBD2 for D (6 bases). The V gene's germline CDR1 is SGHAT and CDR2 FQNNGV. CDR3 length equals 14 residues. CDR3 DNA sequence: TGTGCCAGCAGTTTAGCGGATGGGCCGCTTGAGCAGTTCTTC. Translating it yields CASSLADGPLEQFF.

The table lists this clonotype with a count of one. This clone may be a read error of a much larger clone one base away. The gene calls are TRBV21-1 and TRBJ2-7; TRBD1, the D gene given by the table, was not confirmed from the DNA. TRBV21-1 is a pseudogene locus. This CDR3 comprises 15 residues. CDR3 sequence reads: CASSKAGAWTREQYF. DNA for the CDR3: TGTGCCAGCAGCAAAGCTGGGGCCTGGACGAGGGAGCAGTACTTC.